This TCR beta chain was captured in a study of T-cell reconstitution after alpha-beta-depleted transplantation in children. Unique molecular identifiers were built into the TCRbeta library. Via MiXCR, TCRdb re-called the PCR reads, giving one row per CDR3 protein. The sample records approximately 230,000 distinct CDR3 sequences, under 30% being singletons. Trimming pared 6 bases from V and 0 bases from J, leaving 14 bases between. The germline V gene encodes CDR1 DFQATT and CDR2 SNEGSKA (reference sequence). The CDR3 is 14 amino acids. This clonotype was recorded at least ten times. The origin of this receptor is a girl aged 2 to 10 with Fanconi anemia, due to receive a stem cell transplant. V is TRBV20-1 and J is TRBJ1-2; maybe TRBD1 (5 bases). Here the sequenced sample was PBMCs, taken before TCRalphabeta/CD19-depleted stem cell transplant. The CDR3, as DNA: TGCAGTGCCCCCCGACAGTTAGCTAACTATGGCTACACCTTC. Translation gives CSAPRQLANYGYTF.